The 16 T cell receptor beta chains below come from one sample, sequenced in a study of blood T cell repertoires in COVID-19. Here immunoSEQ multiplex PCR was the method, and the copy in TCRdb shows in-frame clones only, minus some. Seen here are 95,000 to 110,000 clones, 88% observed once, and the top ten hold around 6.5%. The sample was peripheral blood. The receptors were sampled from a man aged 45-60 years with active or convalescent COVID-19.

This clone occurred once. This sequence joins TRBV19 and TRBJ1-1, with D perhaps matching TRBD1 (6 bases). Trimming cost V 2 bases and J 7 bases, with 14 bases left between them. CDR3 size: 14 residues. Germline V gives CDR1 LNHDA, CDR2 SQIVND (reference sequence). The CDR3 region is CASSIIWTDREAFF. The DNA of the CDR3 is TGTGCCAGTAGTATAATCTGGACAGACCGTGAAGCTTTCTTT.

The chain has TRBV18 and TRBJ1-6; D unclear. The CDR3 sequence is 13 residues long. Germline lookup yields CDR1 KGHSH and CDR2 LQKENI. Trimming stripped 8 bases from V and 10 bases from J, with 15 bases between. The CDR3 sequence is CASVESGGSPLHF. In DNA form, the CDR3 reads TGTGCCAGCGTTGAGAGTGGCGGGTCACCCCTCCACTTT.

V is TRBV28 and J is TRBJ1-1, with 10 bases aligning to TRBD1. The CDR3 has 19 amino acids. Germline values: CDR1 MDHEN, CDR2 SYDVKM. The V gene end was trimmed by 5 bases and the J gene end by 1 base; junction bases not matched to a gene: 16. The CDR3: CASSPSDRGASRGNTEAFF. The CDR3 bases are TGTGCCAGCAGTCCTTCGGACAGGGGGGCTTCCCGAGGGAACACTGAAGCTTTCTTT.

The chain couples TRBV3-1 (or the pseudogene TRBV3-2) to TRBJ1-5, with D hard to call. The ends were cut back, 2 bases at V and 7 bases at J, with 9 bases in the middle. Germline V gene lookup returns CDR1 LGHDT and CDR2 YNNKEL (reference sequence). The CDR3 runs to 13 residues. The CDR3 nucleotides read TGTGCCAGCAGCCAATCGCGGGAACAGCCCCAGCATTTT. Protein sequence: CASSQSREQPQHF.

The J gene is TRBJ2-1, the V gene TRBV6-5; 10 positions agree with TRBD1. This CDR3 contains 15 residues. The V segment lost 8 bases and the J segment 3 bases; nucleotides outside the gene matches: 7. Germline values: CDR1 MNHEY, CDR2 SVGAGI. CDR3 sequence reads: CASEKGTGDYNEQFF. CDR3 in DNA: TGTGCCAGCGAAAAAGGGACAGGGGACTACAATGAGCAGTTCTTC.

This clone was detected once. This chain uses TRBV5-1 with TRBJ2-6; 7 nucleotides match TRBD1. V gave up 0 bases and J gave up 2 bases; unmatched junction bases: 5. The CDR3 runs to 17 residues. Looked up from germline, CDR1 is SGHRS and CDR2 is YFSETQ. The CDR3 region is CASSLANRGAGANVLTF. The DNA for the CDR3 is TGCGCCAGCAGCTTGGCTAACAGGGGAGCTGGGGCCAACGTCCTGACTTTC.

The CDR3 nucleotides read TGTGCCAGCAGCTTGAGAACTAGCGGGAGGAGGTATGAGCAGTTCTTC. Protein: CASSLRTSGRRYEQFF. This chain links TRBV7-2 with TRBJ2-1, with 12 nucleotides matching TRBD2. J gave up 8 bases and V 3 bases, and 8 bases lay outside the gene matches. The CDR3 runs 16 residues. CDR1 and CDR2 (germline): SGHTA, FQGNSA.

The chain recombines TRBV28 with TRBJ1-3; D ambiguous. The CDR3 extends over 18 amino acids. V dropped 6 bases and J dropped 0 bases, with 21 bases sitting between them. Germline V gives CDR1 MDHEN, CDR2 SYDVKM. CDR3 nucleotides: TGTGCCAGCAGATCCCTACTGGGAGACCGTAACTCTGGAAACACCATATATTTT. Protein product: CASRSLLGDRNSGNTIYF.

The chain employs TRBV28 and TRBJ2-7; D uncertain. CDR3 length equals 12 residues. From germline, CDR1 is MDHEN and CDR2 SYDVKM. V lost 2 bases to trimming and J lost 4 bases, with 6 bases between them. The CDR3 region is CASSLGQYEQYF. CDR3 coding DNA: TGTGCCAGCAGTTTAGGCCAGTACGAGCAGTACTTC.

This chain connects TRBV27 to TRBJ2-1; perhaps TRBD2 as D (6 bases). This CDR3 region has 15 residues. The V end lost 4 bases, the J end lost 6 bases, and 16 bases lay between the germline ends. Germline lookup yields CDR1 MNHEY and CDR2 SMNVEV (reference sequence). The CDR3 DNA reads as TGTGCCAGCAGTTACCTATTTGGGACTTTCAATGAGCAGTTCTTC. This sequence encodes CASSYLFGTFNEQFF.

V and J are TRBV5-6 and TRBJ2-1; a possible D gene is TRBD2 (5 bases). The V and J ends lost 2 bases and 9 bases respectively, with 12 bases between them. The germline gives CDR1 SGHDT, CDR2 YYEEEE. The CDR3 sequence is 13 residues long. CDR3 loop: CASSLRRGREQFF. The DNA of the CDR3 is TGTGCCAGCAGCTTAAGGCGAGGGCGTGAGCAGTTCTTC. Full variable domain (rest looked up from reference TRBV5-6 and TRBJ2-1): DAGVTQSPTHLIKTRGQQVTLRCSPKSGHDTVSWYQQALGQGPQFIFQYYEEEERQRGNFPDRFSGHQFPNYSSELNVNALLLGDSALYLCASSLRRGREQFFGPGTRLTVL.

This chain joins TRBV5-4 and TRBJ2-1; 8 bases fit TRBD2. The J segment lost 3 bases and the V segment lost 4 bases, leaving 9 bases of the junction unmatched. CDR1 and CDR2 from the germline V gene are SGHNT and YYREEE (reference sequence). The CDR3 is 16 residues long. CDR3 residues: CASSRTGGDDYNEQFF. Written as DNA, the CDR3 is TGTGCCAGCAGCCGAACGGGGGGGGATGACTACAATGAGCAGTTCTTC.

This clone was detected once. The V call is TRBV7-9, the J call TRBJ2-3; no firm D call. This CDR3 spans 15 amino acids. Germline lookup yields CDR1 SEHNR and CDR2 FQNEAQ (reference sequence). The germline V and J ends were trimmed by 7 bases and 0 bases, with 14 bases remaining between them. The CDR3 reads CASTSRDPSTDTQYF. CDR3 DNA sequence: TGTGCCAGCACCTCTAGAGACCCTAGCACAGATACGCAGTATTTT. Full variable domain (remainder filled in from reference TRBV7-9 and TRBJ2-3): DTGVSQNPRHKITKRGQNVTFRCDPISEHNRLYWYRQTLGQGPEFLTYFQNEAQLEKSRLLSDRFSAERPKGSFSTLEIQRTEQGDSAMYLCASTSRDPSTDTQYFGPGTRLTVL.

The J gene is TRBJ2-1, the V gene TRBV21-1; no check of the table's D call, TRBD2, against the DNA was made. TRBV21-1 is a recognized pseudogene. CDR3 length equals 22 residues. CDR3 residues: CASSKGRQGDRGWLAGGYEQFF. CDR3 sequence (DNA): TGTGCCAGCAGCAAAGGAAGGCAAGGGGACAGGGGTTGGCTAGCGGGAGGCTATGAGCAGTTCTTC.

The chain joins TRBV18 to TRBJ1-6, with a tentative D call TRBD1 (5 bases). With 2 bases removed from V and 9 bases from J, the gap between germline ends came to 11 bases. The CDR3 consists of 14 residues. The germline CDR1 and CDR2 sequences are KGHSH and LQKENI. CDR3 nucleotides: TGTGCCAGCTCACCAGGGGGGACCAGTTCACCCCTCCACTTT. It codes for CASSPGGTSSPLHF.

This chain uses TRBV6-5 with TRBJ2-7, with D hard to call. V shed 2 bases and J shed 1 base, with 12 bases lying between them. The CDR3 has 15 residues. Germline-derived CDR1 and CDR2 are MNHEY and SVGAGI. CDR3 region: CASSYDLRPSYEQYF. CDR3 DNA sequence: TGTGCCAGCAGTTACGACTTGAGGCCGTCCTACGAGCAGTACTTC.